Listed below are T cell receptor beta chains from one sample, sequenced in a study of shared clonotypes between healthy human individuals. TCRdb's table, derived via immunoSEQ multiplex PCR, lists solely in-frame clones and lacks some. The table has a few million clones, 90% to 97% seen once; the top ten hold around 0.13%. The sample was naive CD4+ T cells sorted from blood. All receptors come from a man between 18 and 29 years old in good health. The CDR3 runs from the conserved cysteine through the conserved F or W. D genes are given only for firm matches. Size is omitted from some rows. Given values are once, few, many or a class for expanded clones.

j_gene: TRBJ1-2; abundance: .; v_gene: TRBV20-1; d_gene: .; CDR3nt: TGCAGCATGACGGAGAACTATGGCTACACCTTC; CDR3aa: CSMTENYGYTF
j_gene: TRBJ1-5; abundance: .; v_gene: TRBV19; d_gene: TRBD1; CDR3nt: TGTGCCAGTAGTATAGATGGGACAGGGATGTTGCATTTT; CDR3aa: CASSIDGTGMLHF
j_gene: TRBJ1-6; abundance: .; v_gene: TRBV30; d_gene: .; CDR3nt: TGTGCCTGGTGGCAGGAGAATTCACCCCTCCACTTT; CDR3aa: CAWWQENSPLHF
j_gene: TRBJ1-2; abundance: .; v_gene: TRBV10-3; d_gene: .; CDR3nt: TGTGCCATCAGTGGCCAGCAGGCCTATGGCTACACCTTC; CDR3aa: CAISGQQAYGYTF
j_gene: TRBJ2-7; abundance: .; v_gene: TRBV5-1; d_gene: .; CDR3nt: TGCGCCAGCAGCTTGGATCCCGACCCGTCCGAGCAGTACTTC; CDR3aa: CASSLDPDPSEQYF
j_gene: TRBJ2-2; abundance: .; v_gene: TRBV9; d_gene: .; CDR3nt: TGTGCCAGCAGCCGAAGCCGGGGCCTAGGAGCCGGGGAGCTGTTTTTT; CDR3aa: CASSRSRGLGAGELFF
j_gene: TRBJ1-2; abundance: .; v_gene: TRBV10-3; d_gene: .; CDR3nt: TGTGCCATCACAGCGACAGTCAACTATGGCTACACCTTC; CDR3aa: CAITATVNYGYTF
j_gene: TRBJ2-5; abundance: .; v_gene: TRBV7-9; d_gene: TRBD2; CDR3nt: TGTGCCAGCAGCTTGAGGATATGGCGGGGGCAAGAGACCCAGTACTTC; CDR3aa: CASSLRIWRGQETQYF
j_gene: TRBJ2-2; abundance: .; v_gene: TRBV5-4; d_gene: .; CDR3nt: TGTGCCAGCTCACCCGGGACGCCAACCGGGGAGCTGTTTTTT; CDR3aa: CASSPGTPTGELFF
j_gene: TRBJ2-5; abundance: .; v_gene: TRBV11-2; d_gene: TRBD2; CDR3nt: TGTGCCAGCAGCCTACCAGGGACTAGCGGGGATGGGGAGACCCAGTACTTC; CDR3aa: CASSLPGTSGDGETQYF
j_gene: TRBJ2-2; abundance: .; v_gene: TRBV2; d_gene: TRBD2; CDR3nt: TGTGCCAGCAGGGGACTAGCGGGATCCAGCGGGGAGCTGTTTTTT; CDR3aa: CASRGLAGSSGELFF
j_gene: TRBJ1-1; abundance: .; v_gene: TRBV7-9; d_gene: TRBD1; CDR3nt: TGTGCCAGCAGCTTAGGGGACAGGGGGGTTAAGAACACTGAAGCTTTCTTT; CDR3aa: CASSLGDRGVKNTEAFF
j_gene: TRBJ1-5; abundance: .; v_gene: TRBV30; d_gene: TRBD1; CDR3nt: TGTGCCTGGAGTGTACAGGGGAATCAGCCCCAGCATTTT; CDR3aa: CAWSVQGNQPQHF
j_gene: TRBJ2-5; abundance: .; v_gene: TRBV2; d_gene: TRBD2; CDR3nt: TGTGCCAGCAGGAAGACTAGCGGATCTCAAGAGACCCAGTACTTC; CDR3aa: CASRKTSGSQETQYF
j_gene: TRBJ1-2; abundance: once; v_gene: TRBV10-3; d_gene: .; CDR3nt: TGTGCCATCAGATCCCCGTCGACAGATGGCTACACCTTC; CDR3aa: CAIRSPSTDGYTF